The 5 T cell receptor beta chains in this list originate from one sample, sequenced in a study of PD-1 blockade in mismatch repair-deficient tumors. Generated by immunoSEQ multiplex PCR, the TCRdb table keeps only in-frame clones and is missing some. The profile shows 75,000 to 85,000 clones, over 70% of them singletons. Sample: peripheral blood, taken 12 weeks after starting pembrolizumab. These receptors were obtained from an adult with mismatch repair-deficient cancer.

The chain recombines TRBV10-1 with TRBJ1-2, with D unresolved. Germline-derived CDR1 and CDR2 are WNHNN and SYGVQD (reference sequence). V lost 3 bases to trimming and J lost 7 bases, with 12 bases between them. CDR3 length equals 13 residues. As DNA, the CDR3 is TGCGCCAGCAGTGATTTTTTGGACTCTGGCTACACCTTC. Residues: CASSDFLDSGYTF.

This chain connects TRBV19 to TRBJ2-7, with D possibly TRBD2 on 6 matching bases. The V end lost 1 base, the J end lost 7 bases, and 14 bases lay between the germline ends. The CDR3 sequence is 14 residues long. Germline CDR1 and CDR2: LNHDA and SQIVND (reference sequence). The CDR3 sequence: CASSIGVVGGEQYF. For the CDR3, the DNA is TGTGCCAGTAGTATAGGTGTAGTCGGGGGTGAGCAGTACTTC. Drawing the rest from reference TRBV19 and TRBJ2-7, the complete variable domain is DGGITQSPKYLFRKEGQNVTLSCEQNLNHDAMYWYRQDPGQGLRLIYYSQIVNDFQKGDIAEGYSVSREKKESFPLTVTSAQKNPTAFYLCASSIGVVGGEQYFGPGTRLTVT.

The rearrangement uses TRBV27 and TRBJ2-1; 10 nucleotides match TRBD2. Germline V gene sequence: CDR1 MNHEY, CDR2 SMNVEV (reference sequence). The trim removed 5 bases at V and 8 bases at J, leaving 12 bases unmatched. CDR3 length: 16 amino acids. Written as DNA, the CDR3 is TGTGCCAGCAGTCCCGGCGTGATAGCGGGGGGCTATGAGCAGTTCTTC. Protein sequence: CASSPGVIAGGYEQFF.

This chain connects TRBV15 to TRBJ2-7; no clear D. Germline CDR1 reads LNHNV; CDR2 reads YYDKDF (reference sequence). Trimming removed 0 bases at V and 3 bases at J, with 3 bases between. The CDR3 has 12 amino acids. CDR3 region: CATSRDSYEQYF. CDR3 nucleotides: TGTGCCACCAGCAGAGATAGCTACGAGCAGTACTTC.

CDR3 sequence reads: CASSNQGARSEAFF. The CDR3 DNA reads as TGTGCCAGTAGTAATCAGGGGGCCAGATCTGAAGCTTTCTTT. The rearrangement uses TRBV19 and TRBJ1-1; TRBD1 matches at 8 bases. The CDR3 spans 14 residues. With V trimmed by 4 bases and J by 6 bases, 7 bases remained unmatched. Germline assignment: CDR1 LNHDA and CDR2 SQIVND (reference sequence).